These 17 T cell receptor beta chains were all obtained from the same sample, sequenced in a study of cytomegalovirus exposure and HLA in healthy donors. The primer mix had 60 Vbeta and 13 Jbeta primers. Produced via immunoSEQ multiplex PCR; TCRdb's table is partial and in-frame only. The table records under 200,000 clones, over 60% of them present only once. The sequenced sample consisted of PBMCs. The receptors were sampled from a woman aged 45-60 years in good health and CMV-seronegative.

This chain connects TRBV10-3 to TRBJ2-1, with a tentative D call TRBD1 (6 bases). The germline V gene encodes CDR1 ENHRY and CDR2 SYGVKD. This CDR3 is 16 amino acids long. Trimming took 6 bases from V and 2 from J, leaving 17 bases between them. CDR3 in amino acids: CAIRSTGPLAYNEQFF. The CDR3 region has the DNA TGTGCCATCAGATCAACAGGGCCCCTTGCCTACAATGAGCAGTTCTTC.

This clone was seen a few times. V gene TRBV7-8 combines with J gene TRBJ1-2, with 12 bases aligning to TRBD1. V shed 5 bases and J 4 bases; nucleotides not matched to a gene: 14. The length of the CDR3 is 18 residues. Germline CDR1 reads SGHVS; CDR2 reads FQNEAQ. The DNA for the CDR3 is TGTGCCAGCAGCCCTGCCGGGACAGGGGGCTCCCTGATCTATGGCTACACCTTC. It translates to CASSPAGTGGSLIYGYTF.

This clone was picked up a small number of times. This chain joins TRBV18 and TRBJ1-6; 9 bases are a match to TRBD1. The CDR3 length is 14 residues. Germline assignment: CDR1 KGHSH and CDR2 LQKENI. Trimming cost V 4 bases and J 10 bases; bases outside gene matches: 5. CDR3 sequence: CASSRDRGGSPLHF. The DNA of the CDR3 is TGTGCCAGCTCACGAGACAGGGGGGGATCACCCCTCCACTTT. Together with reference TRBV18 and TRBJ1-6, the CDR3 gives the full variable domain: NAGVMQNPRHLVRRRGQEARLRCSPMKGHSHVYWYRQLPEEGLKFMVYLQKENIIDESGMPKERFSAEFPKEGPSILRIQQVVRGDSAAYFCASSRDRGGSPLHFGNGTRLTVT.

The chain carries TRBV7-2 and TRBJ2-6; D not certain. Trimming cost V 1 base and J 6 bases, with 10 bases left between them. CDR1 and CDR2 from the germline V gene are SGHTA and FQGNSA. There are 15 residues in the CDR3. The chain's CDR3 is CASSLDPTEANVLTF. CDR3 coding DNA: TGTGCCAGCAGCTTAGACCCGACTGAGGCCAACGTCCTGACTTTC.

The chain carries TRBV18 and TRBJ1-6; D is undetermined. The length of the CDR3 is 15 residues. Germline values: CDR1 KGHSH, CDR2 LQKENI. The germline V and J ends were trimmed by 2 bases and 0 bases, with 5 bases remaining between them. CDR3 sequence: CASSPGSSYNSPLHF. The CDR3 DNA reads as TGTGCCAGCTCACCAGGGAGCTCCTATAATTCACCCCTCCACTTT.

The V and J genes are TRBV7-9 and TRBJ1-4; maybe TRBD1 (5 bases). Trimming pared 1 base from V and 8 bases from J, leaving 14 bases between. The CDR3 is 15 amino acids. The V gene's germline CDR1 is SEHNR and CDR2 FQNEAQ (reference sequence). Here the CDR3 reads CASSLVQGQNEKLFF. The CDR3, as DNA: TGTGCCAGCAGCTTAGTCCAGGGCCAGAACGAAAAACTGTTTTTT.

This clone was recorded once. The chain carries TRBV7-2 and TRBJ1-4, with a weak D call TRBD1 (6 bases). CDR3 length equals 15 residues. V lost 1 base and J 8 bases, leaving 14 bases between the germline ends. Germline CDR1 SGHTA, CDR2 FQGNSA. The CDR3: CASSLVAGAREKLFF. The CDR3 coding sequence is TGTGCCAGCAGCTTAGTGGCGGGGGCTCGGGAAAAACTGTTTTTT.

The V gene is TRBV27, the J gene TRBJ2-1; TRBD2 agrees at 10 bases. CDR1 and CDR2 (germline): MNHEY, SMNVEV (reference sequence). There are 17 residues in the CDR3. The V gene end was trimmed by 3 bases and the J gene end by 1 base; junction bases not matched to a gene: 6. CDR3 sequence reads: CASSFPSGRGSYNEQFF. The CDR3 DNA reads TGTGCCAGCAGTTTCCCTAGCGGGAGAGGTTCCTACAATGAGCAGTTCTTC.

The table lists this clone with a few counts. Written as DNA, the CDR3 is TGTGCCAGCTCACCAAAACAGGGGGCGGGTGAGCAGTTCTTC. It encodes CASSPKQGAGEQFF. The gene calls are TRBV18 and TRBJ2-1, with TRBD1 identical over 9 bases. Per the germline V gene, CDR1 is KGHSH and CDR2 is LQKENI. V lost 2 bases to trimming and J lost 9 bases; unmatched junction nucleotides: 5. The CDR3 has 14 residues.

V is TRBV9 and J is TRBJ1-2; D remains unclear. The V and J ends lost 7 bases and 1 base respectively, with 8 bases between them. CDR3 size: 12 residues. Germline V gene data show CDR1 as SGDLS and CDR2 as YYNGEE. CDR3 protein: CASGRDNYGYTF. CDR3 nucleotides: TGTGCCAGCGGGCGGGATAACTATGGCTACACCTTC.

This sequence joins TRBV2 and TRBJ1-4; the match to TRBD1 covers 7 bases. Trimming cost V 10 bases and J 5 bases; bases outside gene matches: 7. Germline CDR1 SNHLY, CDR2 FYNNEI. This CDR3 spans 13 amino acids. DNA of the CDR3: TGTGCCACCCAGGGGGGCTGGAATGAAAAACTGTTTTTT. This gives the protein CATQGGWNEKLFF.

CDR3 DNA sequence: TGTGCCAGCTCACCACTAGCGGGAAGAACCGGGGAGCTGTTTTTT. Its protein is CASSPLAGRTGELFF. This chain connects TRBV18 to TRBJ2-2; 8 positions agree with TRBD2. The CDR3 is 15 amino acids. The ends lost 1 base at V and 5 bases at J; junction bases unmatched: 3. Germline V lookup: CDR1 KGHSH, CDR2 LQKENI.

V gene TRBV6-6 combines with J gene TRBJ1-6; TRBD1 aligns across 10 bases. V lost 8 bases, J lost 7 bases, and 2 bases stayed unmatched. Germline V gives CDR1 MNHNY, CDR2 SVGAGI (reference sequence). The CDR3 is 13 residues long. CDR3 DNA: TGTGCCAGCGGACAGGGGGGCAATTCACCCCTCCACTTT. Translating gives CASGQGGNSPLHF.

The CDR3 bases are TGTGCCAGCAGCTTAGGTGCGGGGAGCACTGAAGCTTTCTTT. This encodes CASSLGAGSTEAFF. The V gene is TRBV13, the J gene TRBJ1-1; D call uncertain. V lost 0 bases and J 4 bases, leaving 9 bases between the germline ends. Germline V lookup: CDR1 PRHDT, CDR2 FYEKMQ (reference sequence). The CDR3 extends over 14 amino acids.

This rearrangement joins TRBV5-8 to TRBJ1-1; no clear D. Trimming stripped 0 bases from V and 7 bases from J, with 10 bases between. In germline, CDR1 is SGHTS, CDR2 YDEGEE. CDR3 length equals 13 residues. The CDR3 here is CASSLEGRNEAFF. CDR3 nucleotide sequence: TGTGCCAGCAGCTTGGAAGGGAGGAATGAAGCTTTCTTT.

This clone was counted a few times. The chain recombines TRBV4-1 with TRBJ1-1; 7 nucleotides align to TRBD1. Germline V gives CDR1 MGHRA, CDR2 YSYEKL. J gave up 6 bases and V 6 bases, and 10 bases lay outside the gene matches. The length of the CDR3 is 14 residues. CDR3 protein: CASRHDRDGAEAFF. The CDR3 region has the DNA TGCGCCAGCAGACACGACAGGGATGGGGCTGAAGCTTTCTTT.

The chain joins TRBV28 to TRBJ2-1; weak D call: TRBD2 (5 bases). The CDR3 runs 14 residues. Between the trimmed V and J ends, which lost 7 bases and 3 bases, there was a span of 13 bases. Germline CDR1 MDHEN, CDR2 SYDVKM. DNA of the CDR3: TGTGCCAGCAAAAGCGGTAATTACTACAATGAGCAGTTCTTC. It translates to CASKSGNYYNEQFF.